One and the same sample provided the 27 T cell receptor beta chains below, sequenced in a study of yellow fever vaccine responses in identical twins. In TCRdb, the RT-PCR reads were re-called with MiXCR into one record per CDR3 protein. The repertoire consists of 2,500 to 3,500 distinct CDR3 sequences, with around 90% occurring once and the leading ten covering 1.5% to 2%. The sample was T cells from blood (PBMCs), unsorted or a sorted subset (not recorded which), taken before or after yellow fever vaccination (not recorded which). Receptors originate from a female donor who received the yellow fever vaccine.

This clonotype was picked up a small number of times. The chain carries TRBV20-1 and TRBJ1-5; D is perhaps TRBD1 (5 bases). V lost 4 bases and J 7 bases, leaving 17 bases between the germline ends. The CDR3 consists of 14 residues. Looked up from germline, CDR1 is DFQATT and CDR2 is SNEGSKA (reference sequence). Written as DNA, the CDR3 is TGCAGTGCTAAATCGGGGGGTCCTAGGCAGCCCCAGCATTTT. This translates into CSAKSGGPRQPQHF.

This sequence joins TRBV29-1 and TRBJ2-1; TRBD2 matches at 9 bases. CDR1 and CDR2 (germline): SQVTM, ANQGSEA. This CDR3 has 14 residues. The V segment lost 1 base and the J segment 7 bases; nucleotides outside the gene matches: 5. This CDR3 is CSVEGRGGINEQFF. CDR3 sequence (DNA): TGCAGCGTTGAAGGGCGGGGGGGCATAAATGAGCAGTTCTTC.

The chain employs TRBV18 and TRBJ2-5; TRBD2 might be the D (5 bases). V gave up 8 bases and J gave up 2 bases, with 12 bases separating them. Germline V CDR1 and CDR2: KGHSH, LQKENI. The CDR3 loop spans 13 amino acids. The CDR3 DNA follows: TGTGCCAGCGCCCCGGGGTATCAAGAGACCCAGTACTTC. Protein: CASAPGYQETQYF.

The chain couples TRBV27 to TRBJ1-5, with a weak D call TRBD1 (5 bases). Trimming took off 5 bases at V and 0 bases at J, with 11 bases between the two ends. The germline gives CDR1 MNHEY, CDR2 SMNVEV (reference sequence). The CDR3 length is 15 residues. In DNA, the CDR3 is TGTGCCAGCAGTCTGTGGGGGGTTAGCAATCAGCCCCAGCATTTT. Translated, it gives CASSLWGVSNQPQHF.

The V call is TRBV4-1, the J call TRBJ1-5, with unresolved D. This CDR3 has 15 residues. Trimming removed 0 bases from V and 1 base from J, with 7 bases in between. CDR1 and CDR2 (germline): MGHRA, YSYEKL. The CDR3 DNA reads TGCGCCAGCAGCCAAGAGGAGTCAAGCAATCAGCCCCAGCATTTT. Translated, it gives CASSQEESSNQPQHF.

This clonotype has just a few counts. This chain joins TRBV7-6 and TRBJ1-5; perhaps TRBD1 as D (5 bases). The CDR3 is made up of 13 amino acids. Trimming cost V 2 bases and J 5 bases, with 7 bases left between them. The germline V gene has CDR1 SGHVS and CDR2 FNYEAQ. DNA of the CDR3: TGTGCCAGCAGCTTATCGGGGCATCAGCCCCAGCATTTT. Protein sequence: CASSLSGHQPQHF.

CDR3 nucleotides: TGCGCCAGCAGTAGGATGGGGAGCTATGGCTACACCTTC. Amino acid sequence: CASSRMGSYGYTF. The rearrangement links TRBV10-1 to TRBJ1-2; D is unclear. V was shortened by 5 bases and J by 4 bases, with 11 bases between the two germline ends. CDR1 is WNHNN and CDR2 is SYGVQD in the germline V gene (reference sequence). The CDR3 contains 13 residues.

The CDR3 DNA follows: TGTGCCAGTAGTAGCCCCGGGGGGGCAGCTTTCTTT. This gives the protein CASSSPGGAAFF. The chain links TRBV19 to TRBJ1-1; possibly TRBD1 for D (6 bases). The CDR3 consists of 12 residues. In germline, CDR1 is LNHDA, CDR2 SQIVND (reference sequence). V was trimmed by 4 bases and J by 10 bases, leaving 13 bases between them.

This clonotype was recorded a few times. This chain links TRBV12-3 or TRBV12-4 with TRBJ1-2; the D is unclear. V gave up 6 bases and J gave up 7 bases, with 12 bases separating them. This CDR3 spans 12 amino acids. CDR3: CASRKGGVGYTF. CDR3 in DNA: TGTGCCAGCAGGAAGGGAGGTGTTGGCTACACCTTC.

This chain joins TRBV21-1 and TRBJ2-5; TRBD2 is the table's D call, not checked against the DNA. TRBV21-1 is marked as a pseudogene. There are 16 residues in the CDR3. The CDR3 nucleotides read TGTGCCAGCAGCTTCCGGGACTTCGGGCGCCAAGAGACCCAGTACTTC. Its protein product is CASSFRDFGRQETQYF.

The chain recombines TRBV29-1 with TRBJ2-1; D is undetermined. The V gene lost 4 bases and the J gene lost 2 bases, with 9 bases spanning the gap. The CDR3 length is 13 residues. The V gene's germline CDR1 is SQVTM and CDR2 ANQGSEA. This chain's CDR3 is CSVGLQPYNEQFF. The CDR3 coding sequence is TGCAGCGTTGGACTGCAACCCTACAATGAGCAGTTCTTC.

This clonotype appeared a few times. The rearrangement links TRBV18 to TRBJ2-1; 7 nucleotides align to TRBD1. Germline values: CDR1 KGHSH, CDR2 LQKENI. Losses at the gene ends were 2 bases for V and 3 bases for J; bases not matched to a gene: 4. The CDR3 is made up of 15 amino acids. CDR3 residues: CASSPDRAVYNEQFF. CDR3 nucleotides: TGTGCCAGCTCACCAGACAGGGCGGTCTACAATGAGCAGTTCTTC.

The chain carries TRBV7-9 and TRBJ2-7; possibly TRBD1 or TRBD2 for D (5 bases each). This CDR3 region has 15 residues. Trimming cost V 1 base and J 3 bases, with 13 bases left between them. Germline-derived CDR1 and CDR2 are SEHNR and FQNEAQ (reference sequence). CDR3 nucleotide sequence: TGTGCCAGCAGCTTAGAAGAGGGACCATTCTACGAGCAGTACTTC. This sequence encodes CASSLEEGPFYEQYF.

This clonotype turned up a few times. The J gene is TRBJ1-2, the V gene TRBV12-3 or TRBV12-4; D call uncertain. The CDR3 sequence is 16 residues long. The germline V and J ends were trimmed by 2 bases and 2 bases, with 15 bases remaining between them. The CDR3 bases are TGTGCCAGCAGTTTATCCGACACCCTCCGGAACTATGGCTACACCTTC. This sequence encodes CASSLSDTLRNYGYTF.

The V call is TRBV29-1, the J call TRBJ2-3; a possible D gene is TRBD2 (6 bases). Trimming pared 4 bases from V and 2 bases from J, leaving 16 bases between. The germline CDR1 and CDR2 sequences are SQVTM and ANQGSEA. CDR3 length: 15 residues. CDR3 sequence: CSVALGDFYTDTQYF. CDR3 DNA sequence: TGCAGCGTTGCCCTCGGGGACTTCTACACAGATACGCAGTATTTT.

The chain links TRBV10-3 to TRBJ2-6; TRBD2 aligns across 11 bases. J gave up 2 bases and V 6 bases, and 0 bases lay outside the gene matches. Germline-derived CDR1 and CDR2 are ENHRY and SYGVKD. The CDR3 is made up of 15 amino acids. CDR3: CAIRTSGTGANVLTF. The CDR3 region has the DNA TGTGCCATCAGGACTAGCGGGACTGGGGCCAACGTCCTGACTTTC.

This clonotype appeared a single time. The rearrangement uses TRBV20-1 and TRBJ2-3; possibly TRBD1 for D (6 bases). Germline CDR1 DFQATT, CDR2 SNEGSKA (reference sequence). V lost 3 bases, J lost 1 base, and 11 bases lay in between. The CDR3 covers 14 residues. The CDR3 is CSARTRGRTDTQYF. The CDR3 nucleotides read TGCAGTGCTAGGACCAGGGGACGCACAGATACGCAGTATTTT.

The chain carries TRBV13 and TRBJ1-1; weak D call: TRBD1 (5 bases). Germline assignment: CDR1 PRHDT and CDR2 FYEKMQ (reference sequence). This CDR3 is 14 amino acids long. V was shortened by 5 bases and J by 0 bases, with 10 bases between the two germline ends. CDR3 sequence (DNA): TGTGCCAGCAGCCCAGGGACGGTGAACACTGAAGCTTTCTTT. This translates into CASSPGTVNTEAFF.

The rearrangement joins TRBV19 to TRBJ1-2, with D unclear. The V gene lost 3 bases and the J gene lost 2 bases, with 4 bases spanning the gap. The CDR3 runs 12 residues. CDR1 and CDR2 from the germline V gene are LNHDA and SQIVND (reference sequence). CDR3 loop: CASSIANYGYTF. In DNA, the CDR3 is TGTGCCAGTAGTATTGCGAACTATGGCTACACCTTC.

The chain employs TRBV20-1 and TRBJ1-1, with D unclear. Germline CDR1 DFQATT, CDR2 SNEGSKA (reference sequence). The length of the CDR3 is 12 residues. Trimming shortened V by 6 bases and J by 1 base, and 9 bases separated the two germline ends. CDR3 region: CSAKSGNTEAFF. The CDR3 region has the DNA TGCAGTGCCAAGAGTGGGAACACTGAAGCTTTCTTT.

The chain joins TRBV6-1 to TRBJ1-2; D possibly corresponds to TRBD1 (5 bases). CDR3 length equals 14 residues. Trimming took 6 bases from V and 6 from J, leaving 17 bases between them. Germline V gene sequence: CDR1 MNHNS, CDR2 SASEGT. The DNA of the CDR3 is TGTGCCAGCAGACCCCACCAGGGTAGCGATGGCTACACCTTC. Translated: CASRPHQGSDGYTF.

The chain links TRBV4-1 to TRBJ1-2, with a possible D match to TRBD1 (6 bases). The CDR3 has 13 amino acids. Germline loops: CDR1 MGHRA, CDR2 YSYEKL. V lost 4 bases and J 6 bases, leaving 12 bases between the germline ends. CDR3 residues: CASSRGQPDGYTF. CDR3 nucleotides: TGCGCCAGCAGCCGGGGACAACCAGATGGCTACACCTTC.

The rearrangement links TRBV7-9 to TRBJ2-1, with D perhaps given as TRBD1 or TRBD2 (5 bases each). Trimming took off 3 bases at V and 8 bases at J, with 11 bases between the two ends. Germline CDR1 and CDR2: SEHNR and FQNEAQ (reference sequence). The CDR3 has 13 amino acids. The CDR3 spells CASSFGASYEQFF. The CDR3 DNA reads TGTGCCAGCAGCTTTGGGGCTAGCTATGAGCAGTTCTTC.

The chain has TRBV2 and TRBJ2-1; no reliable D call. Trimming shortened V by 8 bases and J by 3 bases, and 14 bases separated the two germline ends. The CDR3 length is 14 residues. Germline loops: CDR1 SNHLY, CDR2 FYNNEI. CDR3 sequence: CASVDPQYYNEQFF. DNA of the CDR3: TGTGCCAGCGTAGATCCCCAGTACTACAATGAGCAGTTCTTC.

The chain employs TRBV13 and TRBJ2-3; 8 bases map to TRBD2. Unmatched junction bases numbered 3, after V lost 4 bases and J lost 3 bases. Germline loops: CDR1 PRHDT, CDR2 FYEKMQ (reference sequence). The CDR3 spans 14 residues. The CDR3 DNA follows: TGTGCCAGCAGCTCCAGCGGGGGTACAGATACGCAGTATTTT. Its translation: CASSSSGGTDTQYF.

The rearrangement joins TRBV6-1 to TRBJ1-1; D not certain. Germline CDR1 reads MNHNS; CDR2 reads SASEGT. The CDR3 has 13 amino acids. V shed 8 bases and J shed 4 bases, with 14 bases lying between them. This CDR3 reads CASAPAGGTEAFF. CDR3 DNA: TGTGCCAGCGCCCCCGCGGGTGGCACTGAAGCTTTCTTT.

In this sample, this clonotype turned up a few times. V and J are TRBV15 and TRBJ1-2; no firm D call. The V gene's germline CDR1 is LNHNV and CDR2 YYDKDF (reference sequence). The CDR3 runs to 15 residues. V was shortened by 1 base and J by 4 bases, with 13 bases between the two germline ends. The DNA for the CDR3 is TGTGCCACCAGCAGAGTTTATGGCGGAACCTATGGCTACACCTTC. As protein: CATSRVYGGTYGYTF.